One and the same sample provided the 4 T cell receptor beta chains below, sequenced in a study of spatial heterogeneity in lung cancer. The time point was: sample taken at primary tumor resection. TCRdb analysed the 5' RACE reads with MiXCR anew, one entry per CDR3 protein. The sample records 2,000 to 3,000 distinct CDR3 sequences, roughly 15% being singletons. The study's findings and limits: Mutation tallies in tumors tracked expanded intratumoral alpha and beta TCR counts.

No cognate antigen is known for these TCRs. The sequences come from lung tumor tissue, collected at surgery. Receptors originate from a female donor with early-stage non-small cell lung cancer.

This clonotype was picked up many times. The V gene is TRBV6-1, the J gene TRBJ2-7, with D unresolved. V was shortened by 9 bases and J by 6 bases, with 15 bases between the two germline ends. Germline values: CDR1 MNHNS, CDR2 SASEGT. The CDR3 has 12 amino acids. The CDR3 DNA follows: TGTGCCAGTCGACCCGGGTTCGGCGAGCAGTACTTC. Residues: CASRPGFGEQYF.

The V gene is TRBV10-3, the J gene TRBJ1-1; the match to TRBD1 covers 9 bases. V lost 6 bases to trimming and J lost 5 bases; unmatched junction nucleotides: 1. The CDR3 covers 12 residues. The germline gives CDR1 ENHRY, CDR2 SYGVKD. The CDR3 reads CAIRQGATEAFF. The CDR3 coding sequence is TGTGCCATCAGACAGGGGGCGACTGAAGCTTTCTTT.

This clonotype is medium-sized in the sample. One end of the junction does not line up with germline, which may come from a read error. The genes are TRBV7-2 and TRBJ2-5; the D gene is possibly TRBD1 (6 bases). Per the germline V gene, CDR1 is SGHTA and CDR2 is FQGNSA. CDR3 length: 15 amino acids. The CDR3 region has the DNA TGTGCCAGCAGCGAAACTCAGGGGTTTCTAGAGGCCCAGTACTTC. Amino acid sequence: CASSETQGFLEAQYF. The entire variable domain, with the rest obtained from reference TRBV7-2 and TRBJ2-5, is as follows: GAGVSQSPSNKVTEKGKDVELRCDPISGHTALYWYRQSLGQGLEFLIYFQGNSAPDKSGLPSDRFSAERTGGSVSTLTIQRTQQEDSAVYLCASSETQGFLEAQYFGPGTRLLVL.

By share, this clonotype ranks as medium-sized. The chain combines TRBV27 with TRBJ2-3, with 7 bases that match TRBD2. CDR1 is MNHEY, CDR2 SMNVEV, per germline (reference sequence). V trimming: 8 bases; J trimming: 6 bases; junction bases outside the gene matches: 14. This CDR3 region has 15 residues. The CDR3 DNA follows: TGTGCCAGCTGGGGGGGGATCGGCGGACACGATACGCAGTATTTT. The encoded protein is CASWGGIGGHDTQYF.